These T cell receptor beta chains were read from a single sample in a study of CD8 T cells in ankylosing spondylitis. TCRdb reprocessed the 5' RACE reads with MiXCR, giving one entry per CDR3 protein. Of fewer than 550,000 distinct CDR3 sequences in the sample, less than 6% were seen once. The sample taken for sequencing was blood, either unsorted or a sorted T cell fraction (not recorded which). The receptors originated from a male donor with ankylosing spondylitis. The CDR3 runs from the conserved cysteine through the conserved F or W. Each record gives: D gene, J gene, V gene, CDR3 protein. A D gene is named only where the DNA matches it firmly.

>-|TRBJ2-7|TRBV20-1
CSPSYRFRYEQYF
>-|TRBJ1-1|TRBV20-1
CLKIPAAGRDTEAFF
>TRBD2|TRBJ2-1|TRBV3-1
CASSRHGLAGYNEQFF
>-|TRBJ1-2|TRBV7-9
CASSLSDDGYTF
>-|TRBJ1-2|TRBV6-6
CASSYGVQGYTF
>-|TRBJ2-7|TRBV6-1
CATKRDGNYEQYF
>-|TRBJ2-7|TRBV7-2
CASSLRPSTYEQYF
>-|TRBJ2-3|TRBV20-1
CSALLSTDTQYF
>-|TRBJ1-3|TRBV29-1
CSVGIGDTIYF
>-|TRBJ2-3|TRBV6-1
CASRDYGRLTDTQYF
>-|TRBJ1-3|TRBV6-2/TRBV6-3
CATTDSISGNTIYF
>TRBD1|TRBJ1-5|TRBV24-1
CATSDRDRGFQPQHF
>-|TRBJ1-1|TRBV20-1
CSARSGAGDTEAFF
>-|TRBJ2-3|TRBV6-1
CASTAGPKGDTQYF
>TRBD1|TRBJ1-1|TRBV12-3/TRBV12-4
CASSPDRVQRAFF
>-|TRBJ2-7|TRBV20-1
CSASNRKFSYEQYF
>-|TRBJ1-2|TRBV7-9
CASSLQDTTGAF
>TRBD2|TRBJ2-5|TRBV11-2
CASSLALAGAETQYF
>TRBD1|TRBJ1-4|TRBV7-2
CASTGGTGRGKLFF
>-|TRBJ2-2|TRBV15
CATSATLGRNTGELFF
>-|TRBJ2-1|TRBV15
CATSRELLDRSNEQFF
>-|TRBJ2-1|TRBV7-9
CASSPRLSLYNEQFF
>-|TRBJ1-5|TRBV24-1
CATSDSQGTQPQHF
>-|TRBJ2-7|TRBV5-1
CASSLSRGAAYEQYF